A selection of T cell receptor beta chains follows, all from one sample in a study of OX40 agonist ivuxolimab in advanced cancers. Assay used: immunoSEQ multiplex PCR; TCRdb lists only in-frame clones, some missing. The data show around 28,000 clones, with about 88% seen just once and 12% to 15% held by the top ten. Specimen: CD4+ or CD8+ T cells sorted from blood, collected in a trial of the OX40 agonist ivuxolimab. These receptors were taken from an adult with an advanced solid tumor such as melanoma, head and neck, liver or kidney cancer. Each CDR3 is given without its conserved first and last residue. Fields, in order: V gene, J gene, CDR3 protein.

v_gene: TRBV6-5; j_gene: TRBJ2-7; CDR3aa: ASSYPSGDEQY
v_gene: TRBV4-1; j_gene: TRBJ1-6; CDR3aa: ASSQAGGTDYNSPLH
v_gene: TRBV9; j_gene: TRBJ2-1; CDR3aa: ASSVEGGEYNEQF
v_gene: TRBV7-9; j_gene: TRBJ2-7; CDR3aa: ASSLARGLFTYEQY
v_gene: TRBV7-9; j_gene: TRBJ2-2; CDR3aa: ASSLNTGGQKSGELF
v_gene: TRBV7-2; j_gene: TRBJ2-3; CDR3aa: ASSTSGREVPDTQY
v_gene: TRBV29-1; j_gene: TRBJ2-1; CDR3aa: SVLGLAGALYNEQF
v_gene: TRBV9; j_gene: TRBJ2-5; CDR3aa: ASSGGDGPEQETQY
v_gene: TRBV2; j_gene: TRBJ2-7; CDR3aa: ASEGKGLAGGPAGEQY
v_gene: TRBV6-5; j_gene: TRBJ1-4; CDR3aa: ASSYSQGNEKLF
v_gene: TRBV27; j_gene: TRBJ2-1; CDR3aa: ASSLWASGTYNEQF
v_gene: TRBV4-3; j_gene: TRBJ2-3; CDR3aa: ASSQEGIGEGLSDTQY
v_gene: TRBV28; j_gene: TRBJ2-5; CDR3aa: ASSPLPRHLQETQY
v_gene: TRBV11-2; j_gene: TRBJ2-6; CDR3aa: ASSLGGTGSGANVLT
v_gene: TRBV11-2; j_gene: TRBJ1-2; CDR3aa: ASSLYGTDSYGYT
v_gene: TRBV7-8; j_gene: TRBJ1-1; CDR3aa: ASSPGQGNEAF
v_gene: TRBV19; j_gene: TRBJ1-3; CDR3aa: ASSIGTYGSGNTIY